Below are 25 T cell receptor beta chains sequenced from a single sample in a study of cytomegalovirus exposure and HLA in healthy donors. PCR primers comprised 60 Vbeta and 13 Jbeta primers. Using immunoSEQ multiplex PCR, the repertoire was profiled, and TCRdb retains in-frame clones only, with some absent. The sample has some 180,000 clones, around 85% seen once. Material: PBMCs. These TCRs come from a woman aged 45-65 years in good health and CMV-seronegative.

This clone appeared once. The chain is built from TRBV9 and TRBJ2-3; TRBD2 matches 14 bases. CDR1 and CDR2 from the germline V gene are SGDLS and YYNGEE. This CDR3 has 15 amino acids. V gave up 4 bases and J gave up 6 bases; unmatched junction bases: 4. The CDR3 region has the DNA TGTGCCAGCAGCCCTCGACTAGCGGGAGGGGATACGCAGTATTTT. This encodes CASSPRLAGGDTQYF. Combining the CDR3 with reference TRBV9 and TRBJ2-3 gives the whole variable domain DSGVTQTPKHLITATGQRVTLRCSPRSGDLSVYWYQQSLDQGLQFLIQYYNGEERAKGNILERFSAQQFPDLHSELNLSSLELGDSALYFCASSPRLAGGDTQYFGPGTRLTVL.

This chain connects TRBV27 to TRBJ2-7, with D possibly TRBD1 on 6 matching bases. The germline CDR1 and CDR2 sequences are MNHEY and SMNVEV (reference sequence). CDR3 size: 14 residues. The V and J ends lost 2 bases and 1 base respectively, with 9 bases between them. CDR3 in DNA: TGTGCCAGCAGTTTAAACAGGGAATCCTACGAGCAGTACTTC. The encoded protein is CASSLNRESYEQYF.

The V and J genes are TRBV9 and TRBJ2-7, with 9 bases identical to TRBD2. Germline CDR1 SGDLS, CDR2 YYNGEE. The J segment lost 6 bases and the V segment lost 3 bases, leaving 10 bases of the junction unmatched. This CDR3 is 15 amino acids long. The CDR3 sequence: CASSGGLAGASEQYF. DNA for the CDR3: TGTGCCAGCAGCGGGGGGTTAGCGGGAGCGAGCGAGCAGTACTTC.

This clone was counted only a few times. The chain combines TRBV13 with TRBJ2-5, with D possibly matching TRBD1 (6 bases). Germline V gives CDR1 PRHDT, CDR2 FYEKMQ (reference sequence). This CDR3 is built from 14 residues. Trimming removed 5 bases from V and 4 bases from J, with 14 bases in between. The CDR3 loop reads CASSLGQRVETQYF. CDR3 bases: TGTGCCAGCAGCCTGGGACAACGTGTAGAGACCCAGTACTTC.

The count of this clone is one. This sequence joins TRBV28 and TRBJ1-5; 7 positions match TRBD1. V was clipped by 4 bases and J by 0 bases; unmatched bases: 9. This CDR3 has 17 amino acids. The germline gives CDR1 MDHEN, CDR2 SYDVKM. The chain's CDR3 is CASSSRQGTSSNQPQHF. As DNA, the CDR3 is TGTGCCAGCAGTTCCCGACAGGGAACCAGTAGCAATCAGCCCCAGCATTTT.

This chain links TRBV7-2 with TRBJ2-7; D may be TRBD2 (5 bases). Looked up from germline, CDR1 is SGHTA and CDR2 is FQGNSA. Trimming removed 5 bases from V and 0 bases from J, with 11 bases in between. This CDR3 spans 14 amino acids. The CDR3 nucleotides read TGTGCCAGCAGCCCGGACGGGGTCTCCTACGAGCAGTACTTC. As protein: CASSPDGVSYEQYF.

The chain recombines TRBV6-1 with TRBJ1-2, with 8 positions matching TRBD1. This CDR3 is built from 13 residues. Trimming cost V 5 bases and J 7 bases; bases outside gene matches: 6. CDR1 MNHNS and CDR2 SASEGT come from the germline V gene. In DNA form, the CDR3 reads TGTGCCAGCAGTTCCACCGACAGGGGTGGCTACACCTTC. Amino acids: CASSSTDRGGYTF.

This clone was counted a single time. CDR3 residues: CASSETSGSMQTQYF. The CDR3 nucleotides read TGTGCCAGCAGTGAAACAAGCGGGAGCATGCAGACCCAGTACTTC. The rearrangement links TRBV6-1 to TRBJ2-5; 8 bases line up with TRBD2. V lost 2 bases, J lost 6 bases, and 8 bases stayed unmatched. Per the germline V gene, CDR1 is MNHNS and CDR2 is SASEGT. This CDR3 contains 15 residues.

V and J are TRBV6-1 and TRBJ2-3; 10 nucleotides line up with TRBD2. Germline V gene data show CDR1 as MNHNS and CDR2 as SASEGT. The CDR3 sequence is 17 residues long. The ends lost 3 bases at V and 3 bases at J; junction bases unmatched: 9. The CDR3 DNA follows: TGTGCCAGCAGTGAGAGGGGTGAACTAGCGGGAACAGATACGCAGTATTTT. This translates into CASSERGELAGTDTQYF.

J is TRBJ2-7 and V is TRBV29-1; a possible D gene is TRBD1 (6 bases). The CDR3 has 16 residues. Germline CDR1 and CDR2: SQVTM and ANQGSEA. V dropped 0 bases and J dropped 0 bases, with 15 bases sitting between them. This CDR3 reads CSVEDEGHYSSYEQYF. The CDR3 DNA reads TGCAGCGTTGAAGACGAGGGACACTACAGCTCCTACGAGCAGTACTTC.

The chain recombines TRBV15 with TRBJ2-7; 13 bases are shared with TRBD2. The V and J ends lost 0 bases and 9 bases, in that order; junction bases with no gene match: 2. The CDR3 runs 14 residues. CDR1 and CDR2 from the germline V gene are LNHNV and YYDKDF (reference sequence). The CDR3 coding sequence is TGTGCCACCAGCAGAGAACTAGCGGGAGGGTGGCAGTACTTC. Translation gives CATSRELAGGWQYF.

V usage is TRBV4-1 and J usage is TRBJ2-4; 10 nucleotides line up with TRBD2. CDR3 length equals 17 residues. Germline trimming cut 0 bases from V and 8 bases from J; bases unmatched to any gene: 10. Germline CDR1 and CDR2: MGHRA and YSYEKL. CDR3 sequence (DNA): TGCGCCAGCAGCCAAGACGGTGAAGCGGGGGGGTGGGACATTCAGTACTTC. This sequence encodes CASSQDGEAGGWDIQYF.

The CDR3 loop is CASSPTGSSYEQYF. Written as DNA, the CDR3 is TGTGCCAGCAGCCCGACAGGGTCCTCCTACGAGCAGTACTTC. The V call is TRBV7-7, the J call TRBJ2-7; 7 bases map to TRBD1. There are 14 residues in the CDR3. J gave up 0 bases and V 5 bases, and 4 bases lay outside the gene matches. Germline V lookup: CDR1 SSHAT, CDR2 FNYEAQ (reference sequence).

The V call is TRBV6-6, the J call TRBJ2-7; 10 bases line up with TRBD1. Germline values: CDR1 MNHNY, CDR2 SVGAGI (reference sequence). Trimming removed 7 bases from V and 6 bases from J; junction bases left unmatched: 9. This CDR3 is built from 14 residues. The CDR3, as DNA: TGTGCCAGCACTGGGGACAGGGGTATTCGCGAGCAGTACTTC. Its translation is CASTGDRGIREQYF.

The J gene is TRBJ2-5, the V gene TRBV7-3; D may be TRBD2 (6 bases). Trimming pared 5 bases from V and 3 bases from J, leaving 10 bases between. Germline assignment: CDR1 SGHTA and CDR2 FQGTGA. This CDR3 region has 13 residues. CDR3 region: CASSPDYKETQYF. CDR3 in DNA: TGTGCCAGCAGCCCGGACTATAAAGAGACCCAGTACTTC.

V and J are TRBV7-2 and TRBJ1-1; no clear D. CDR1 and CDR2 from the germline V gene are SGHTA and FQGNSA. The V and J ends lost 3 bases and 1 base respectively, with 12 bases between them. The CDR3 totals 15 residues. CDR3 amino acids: CASSFDVGPNTEAFF. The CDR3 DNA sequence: TGTGCCAGCAGCTTCGACGTGGGCCCGAACACTGAAGCTTTCTTT. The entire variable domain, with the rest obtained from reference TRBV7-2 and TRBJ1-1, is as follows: GAGVSQSPSNKVTEKGKDVELRCDPISGHTALYWYRQSLGQGLEFLIYFQGNSAPDKSGLPSDRFSAERTGGSVSTLTIQRTQQEDSAVYLCASSFDVGPNTEAFFGQGTRLTVV.

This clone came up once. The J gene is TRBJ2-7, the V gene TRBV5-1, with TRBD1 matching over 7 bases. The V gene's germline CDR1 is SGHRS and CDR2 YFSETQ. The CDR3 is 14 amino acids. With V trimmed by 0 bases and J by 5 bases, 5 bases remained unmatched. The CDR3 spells CASSLGGGGHEQYF. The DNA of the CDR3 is TGCGCCAGCAGCTTGGGAGGGGGCGGCCACGAGCAGTACTTC.

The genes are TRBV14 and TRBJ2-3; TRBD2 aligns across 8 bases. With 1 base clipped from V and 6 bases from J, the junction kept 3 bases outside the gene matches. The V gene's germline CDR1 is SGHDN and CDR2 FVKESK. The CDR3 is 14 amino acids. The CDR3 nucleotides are TGTGCCAGCAGCCAAGTCGGGAGGGAGGATACGCAGTATTTT. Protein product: CASSQVGREDTQYF.

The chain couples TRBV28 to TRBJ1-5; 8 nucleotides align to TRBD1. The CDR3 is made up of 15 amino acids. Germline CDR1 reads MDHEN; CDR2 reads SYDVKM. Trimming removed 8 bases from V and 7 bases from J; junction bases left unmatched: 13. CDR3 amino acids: CASRSRDRYGQPQHF. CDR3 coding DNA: TGTGCCAGCCGGTCCCGGGACAGGTATGGACAGCCCCAGCATTTT.

CDR3: CASSAYSFEQFF. The CDR3 nucleotides are TGTGCCAGCAGCGCTTATTCCTTTGAGCAGTTCTTC. The chain uses TRBV9 and TRBJ2-1, with D hard to call. There are 12 residues in the CDR3. The V gene's germline CDR1 is SGDLS and CDR2 YYNGEE. V was pared by 3 bases and J by 9 bases, with 10 bases between.

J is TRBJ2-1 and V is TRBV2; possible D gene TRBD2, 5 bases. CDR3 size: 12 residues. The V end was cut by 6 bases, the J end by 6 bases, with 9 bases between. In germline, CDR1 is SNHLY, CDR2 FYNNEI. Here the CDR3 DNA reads TGTGCCAGCAGGGGAGTAAGCAATGAGCAGTTCTTC. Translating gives CASRGVSNEQFF.

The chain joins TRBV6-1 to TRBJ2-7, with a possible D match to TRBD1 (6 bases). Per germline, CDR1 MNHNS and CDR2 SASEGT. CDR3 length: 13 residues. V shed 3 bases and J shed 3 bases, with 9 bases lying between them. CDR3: CASSDDRIYEQYF. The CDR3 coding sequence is TGTGCCAGCAGTGACGACAGGATCTACGAGCAGTACTTC.

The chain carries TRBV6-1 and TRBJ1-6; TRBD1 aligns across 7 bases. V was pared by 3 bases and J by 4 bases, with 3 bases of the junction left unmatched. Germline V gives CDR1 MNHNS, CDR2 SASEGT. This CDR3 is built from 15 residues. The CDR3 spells CASSEDRRYNSPLHF. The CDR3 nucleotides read TGTGCCAGCAGTGAGGACAGGCGGTATAATTCACCCCTCCACTTT.

The CDR3 DNA reads as TGTGCCAGCAGTTTTTCCCCTTCCTACGAGCAGTACTTC. It yields the protein CASSFSPSYEQYF. The chain recombines TRBV28 with TRBJ2-7, with unresolved D. Germline V lookup: CDR1 MDHEN, CDR2 SYDVKM. V lost 3 bases to trimming and J lost 1 base, with 7 bases between them. This CDR3 region has 13 residues.

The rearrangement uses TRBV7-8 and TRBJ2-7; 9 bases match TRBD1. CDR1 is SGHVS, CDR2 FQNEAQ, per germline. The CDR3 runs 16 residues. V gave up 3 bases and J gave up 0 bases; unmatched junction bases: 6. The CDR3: CASSFHGTGSSYEQYF. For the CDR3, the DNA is TGTGCCAGCAGCTTCCACGGGACAGGGAGCTCCTACGAGCAGTACTTC.